This T cell receptor beta chain was observed in a study of T cells in Graves' hyperthyroidism and ophthalmopathy. Regarding the study as a whole: Blood also carried most thyroid clonotypes expanded above 0.001. It was a median approximately six months before onset that the model predicted ophthalmopathy.

Amplification of TCR beta CDR3 regions was performed using RNA transcripts as template. Carried out on the TCR CDR3, a first-round RT-PCR used the HTBI primer set. Each CDR3 protein is one row after TCRdb ran MiXCR on the multiplex PCR reads. The sample includes 550,000 to 600,000 distinct CDR3 sequences, 35% to 55% of them seen just once. As for this clonotype: Antigen: not known.

CDR1 is ENHRY, CDR2 SYGVKD, per germline. The CDR3 spans 16 residues. V was shortened by 8 bases and J by 4 bases, with 22 bases between the two germline ends. The chain recombines TRBV10-3 with TRBJ2-3; D is possibly TRBD1 or TRBD2 (6 bases each). The material sequenced was peripheral blood or thyroid tissue (not recorded which). This sequence was found in an adult woman with Graves' disease, either hyperthyroidism or ophthalmopathy (not recorded which). In DNA, the CDR3 is TGTGCCATCCACCCCACAGGGACTGGGGTAGCAGATACGCAGTATTTT. This codes for CAIHPTGTGVADTQYF.